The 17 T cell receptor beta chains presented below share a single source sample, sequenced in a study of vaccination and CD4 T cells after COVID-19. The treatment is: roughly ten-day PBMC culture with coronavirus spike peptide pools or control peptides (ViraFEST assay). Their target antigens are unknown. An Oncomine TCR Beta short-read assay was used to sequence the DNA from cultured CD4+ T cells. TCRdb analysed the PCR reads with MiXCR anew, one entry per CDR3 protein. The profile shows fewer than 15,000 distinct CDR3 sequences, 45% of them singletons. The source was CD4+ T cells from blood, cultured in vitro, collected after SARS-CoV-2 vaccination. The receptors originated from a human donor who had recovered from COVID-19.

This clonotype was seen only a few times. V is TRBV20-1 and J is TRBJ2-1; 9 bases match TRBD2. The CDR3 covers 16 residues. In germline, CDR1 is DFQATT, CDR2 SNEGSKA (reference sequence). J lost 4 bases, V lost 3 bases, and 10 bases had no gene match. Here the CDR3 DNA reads TGCAGTGCTAGGGGTCTAGCGGGACGTCGATACAATGAGCAGTTCTTC. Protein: CSARGLAGRRYNEQFF.

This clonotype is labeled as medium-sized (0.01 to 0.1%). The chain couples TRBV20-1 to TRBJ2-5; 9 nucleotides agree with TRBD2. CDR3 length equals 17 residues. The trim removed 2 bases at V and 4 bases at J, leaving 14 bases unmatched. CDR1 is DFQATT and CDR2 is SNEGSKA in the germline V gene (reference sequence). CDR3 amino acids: CSARKVAGAPLGETQYF. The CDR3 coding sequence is TGCAGTGCTAGAAAGGTAGCGGGAGCCCCACTTGGAGAGACCCAGTACTTC.

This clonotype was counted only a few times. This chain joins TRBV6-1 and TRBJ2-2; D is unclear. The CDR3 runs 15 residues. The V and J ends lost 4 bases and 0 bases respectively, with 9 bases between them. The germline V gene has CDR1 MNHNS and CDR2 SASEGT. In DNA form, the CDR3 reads TGTGCCAGCAGTGTGGGCAGCGCGAACACCGGGGAGCTGTTTTTT. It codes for CASSVGSANTGELFF.

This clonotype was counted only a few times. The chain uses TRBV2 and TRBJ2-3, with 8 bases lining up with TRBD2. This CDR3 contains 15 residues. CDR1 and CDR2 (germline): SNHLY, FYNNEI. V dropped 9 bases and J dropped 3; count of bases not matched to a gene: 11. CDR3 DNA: TGTGCCAGGCGGGGGACGGGAGGGCCTACAGATACGCAGTATTTT. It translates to CARRGTGGPTDTQYF.

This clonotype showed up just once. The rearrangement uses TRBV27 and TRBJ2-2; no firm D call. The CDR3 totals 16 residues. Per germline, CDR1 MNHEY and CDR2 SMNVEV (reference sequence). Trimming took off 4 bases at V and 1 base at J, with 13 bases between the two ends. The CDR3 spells CASSSQRVGNTGELFF. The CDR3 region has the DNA TGTGCCAGCAGTTCCCAGAGAGTCGGGAACACCGGGGAGCTGTTTTTT.

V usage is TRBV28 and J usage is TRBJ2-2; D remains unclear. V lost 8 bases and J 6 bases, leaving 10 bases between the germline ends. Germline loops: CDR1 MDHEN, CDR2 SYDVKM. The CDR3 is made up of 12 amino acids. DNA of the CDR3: TGTGCCAGCTGGTCCGGCTCCGGGGAGCTGTTTTTT. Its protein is CASWSGSGELFF.

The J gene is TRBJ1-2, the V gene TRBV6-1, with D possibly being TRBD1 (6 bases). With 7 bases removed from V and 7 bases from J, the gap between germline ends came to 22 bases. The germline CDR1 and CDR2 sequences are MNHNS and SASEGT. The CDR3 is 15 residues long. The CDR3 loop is CASIQYHREPAGYTF. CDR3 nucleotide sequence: TGTGCCAGCATACAATACCACAGGGAGCCCGCTGGCTACACCTTC.

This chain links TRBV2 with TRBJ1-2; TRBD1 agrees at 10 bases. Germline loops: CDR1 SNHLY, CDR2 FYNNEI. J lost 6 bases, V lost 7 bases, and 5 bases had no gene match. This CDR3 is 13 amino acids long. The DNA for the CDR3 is TGTGCCAGCAAGACAGGGGGCTTGGATGGCTACACCTTC. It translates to CASKTGGLDGYTF.

The CDR3 DNA is TGTGCCAGCAGTGACTCCTCCGGGACTAGGGATTACAATGAGCAGTTCTTC. Translating it yields CASSDSSGTRDYNEQFF. The genes are TRBV6-4 and TRBJ2-1; TRBD2 matches 8 bases. This CDR3 is built from 17 residues. V lost 0 bases to trimming and J lost 4 bases; unmatched junction nucleotides: 8. Germline V gives CDR1 MRHNA, CDR2 SNTAGT.

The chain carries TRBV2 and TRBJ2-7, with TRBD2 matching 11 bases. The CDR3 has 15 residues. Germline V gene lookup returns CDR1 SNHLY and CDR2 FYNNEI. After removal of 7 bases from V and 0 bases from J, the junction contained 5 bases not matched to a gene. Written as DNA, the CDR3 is TGTGCCAGCAAATTGACTAGCGGGAACTCCTACGAGCAGTACTTC. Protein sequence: CASKLTSGNSYEQYF.

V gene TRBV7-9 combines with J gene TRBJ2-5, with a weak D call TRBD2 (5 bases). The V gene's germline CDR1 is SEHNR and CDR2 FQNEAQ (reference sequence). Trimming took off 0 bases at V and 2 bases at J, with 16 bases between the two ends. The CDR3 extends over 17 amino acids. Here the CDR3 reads CASSLAASSTNQETQYF. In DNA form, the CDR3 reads TGTGCCAGCAGCTTAGCGGCGTCTAGCACAAATCAAGAGACCCAGTACTTC. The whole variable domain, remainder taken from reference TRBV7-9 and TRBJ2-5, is DTGVSQNPRHKITKRGQNVTFRCDPISEHNRLYWYRQTLGQGPEFLTYFQNEAQLEKSRLLSDRFSAERPKGSFSTLEIQRTEQGDSAMYLCASSLAASSTNQETQYFGPGTRLLVL.

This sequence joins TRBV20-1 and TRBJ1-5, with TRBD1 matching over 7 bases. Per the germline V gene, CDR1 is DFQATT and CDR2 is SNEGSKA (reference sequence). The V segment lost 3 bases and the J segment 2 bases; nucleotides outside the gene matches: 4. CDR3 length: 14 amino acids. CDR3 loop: CSASNRGGNQPQHF. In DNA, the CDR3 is TGCAGTGCTAGCAACAGGGGAGGCAATCAGCCCCAGCATTTT.

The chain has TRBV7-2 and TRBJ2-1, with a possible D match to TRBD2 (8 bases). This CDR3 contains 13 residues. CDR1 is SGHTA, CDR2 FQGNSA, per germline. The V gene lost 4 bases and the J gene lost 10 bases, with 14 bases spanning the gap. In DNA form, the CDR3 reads TGTGCCAGCAGCTCGGGACTAGGGGGCGAGCAGTTCTTC. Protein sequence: CASSSGLGGEQFF.

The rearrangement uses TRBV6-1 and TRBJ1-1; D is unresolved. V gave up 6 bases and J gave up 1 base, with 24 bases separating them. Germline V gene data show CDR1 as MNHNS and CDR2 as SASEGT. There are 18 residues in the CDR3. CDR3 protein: CASSPGVGVGVKNTEAFF. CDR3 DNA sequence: TGTGCCAGCAGCCCGGGTGTTGGGGTCGGGGTGAAGAACACTGAAGCTTTCTTT.

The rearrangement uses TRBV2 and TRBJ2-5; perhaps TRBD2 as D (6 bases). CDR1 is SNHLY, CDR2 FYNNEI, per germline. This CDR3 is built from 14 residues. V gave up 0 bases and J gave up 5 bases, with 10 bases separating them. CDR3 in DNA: TGTGCCAGCAGTGAAGCGCGGGGTGGGGAGACCCAGTACTTC. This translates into CASSEARGGETQYF.

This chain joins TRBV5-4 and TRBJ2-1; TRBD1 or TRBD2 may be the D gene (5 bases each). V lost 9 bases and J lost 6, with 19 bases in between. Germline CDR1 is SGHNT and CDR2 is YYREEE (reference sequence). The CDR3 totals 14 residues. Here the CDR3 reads CATQPGPVANEQFF. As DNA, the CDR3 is TGTGCCACCCAGCCGGGGCCGGTAGCCAATGAGCAGTTCTTC.

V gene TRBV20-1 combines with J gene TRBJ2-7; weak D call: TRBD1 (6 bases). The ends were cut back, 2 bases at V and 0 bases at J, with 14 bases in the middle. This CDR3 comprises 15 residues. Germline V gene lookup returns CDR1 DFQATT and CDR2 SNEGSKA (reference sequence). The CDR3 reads CSARTGSSDSYEQYF. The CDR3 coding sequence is TGCAGTGCTAGAACAGGGTCTTCCGACTCCTACGAGCAGTACTTC.